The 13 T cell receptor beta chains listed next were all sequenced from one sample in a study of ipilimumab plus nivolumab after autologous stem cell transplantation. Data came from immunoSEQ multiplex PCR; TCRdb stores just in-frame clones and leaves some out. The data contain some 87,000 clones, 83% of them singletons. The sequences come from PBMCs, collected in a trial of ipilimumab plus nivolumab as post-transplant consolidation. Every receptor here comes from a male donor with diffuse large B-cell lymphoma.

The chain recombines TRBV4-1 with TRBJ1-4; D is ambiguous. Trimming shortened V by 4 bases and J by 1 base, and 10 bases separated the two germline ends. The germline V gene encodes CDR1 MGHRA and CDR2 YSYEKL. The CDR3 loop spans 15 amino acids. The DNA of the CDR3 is TGCGCCAGCAGCCCCCTCGGGGTAACTAATGAAAAACTGTTTTTT. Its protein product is CASSPLGVTNEKLFF.

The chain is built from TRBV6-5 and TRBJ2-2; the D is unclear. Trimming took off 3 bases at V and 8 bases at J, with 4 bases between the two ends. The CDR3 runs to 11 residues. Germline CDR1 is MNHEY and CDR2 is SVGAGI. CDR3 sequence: CASSYGGELFF. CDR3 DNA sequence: TGTGCCAGCAGTTATGGGGGGGAGCTGTTTTTT.

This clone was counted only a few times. DNA of the CDR3: TGTGCCAGCAGCGAGAACGCCTGGAGGGAAAAACTGTTTTTT. It yields the protein CASSENAWREKLFF. This chain links TRBV6-5 with TRBJ1-4; D uncertain. The germline V and J ends were trimmed by 6 bases and 8 bases, with 16 bases remaining between them. The CDR3 covers 14 residues. Germline-derived CDR1 and CDR2 are MNHEY and SVGAGI.

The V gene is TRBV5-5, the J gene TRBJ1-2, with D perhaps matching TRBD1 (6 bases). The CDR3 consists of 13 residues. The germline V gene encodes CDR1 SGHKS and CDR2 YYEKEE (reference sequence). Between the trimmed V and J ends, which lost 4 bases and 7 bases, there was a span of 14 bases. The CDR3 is CASSPTHRVGYTF. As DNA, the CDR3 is TGTGCCAGCAGCCCCACGCACAGGGTTGGCTACACCTTC.

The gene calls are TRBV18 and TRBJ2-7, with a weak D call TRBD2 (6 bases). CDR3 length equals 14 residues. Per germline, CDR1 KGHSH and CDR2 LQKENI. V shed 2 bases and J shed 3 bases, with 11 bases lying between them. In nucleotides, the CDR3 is TGTGCCAGCTCACCAGGGGGAGGAGACTACGAGCAGTACTTC. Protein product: CASSPGGGDYEQYF.

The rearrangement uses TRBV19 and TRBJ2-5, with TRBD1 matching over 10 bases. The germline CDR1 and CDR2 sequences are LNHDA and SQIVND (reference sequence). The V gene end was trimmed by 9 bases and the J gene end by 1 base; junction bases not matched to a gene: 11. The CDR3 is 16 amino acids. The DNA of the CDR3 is TGTGCCAGCGGACAGGGGGTCCTCCCCAGCCAAGAGACCCAGTACTTC. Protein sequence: CASGQGVLPSQETQYF. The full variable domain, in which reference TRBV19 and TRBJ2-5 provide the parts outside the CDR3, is DGGITQSPKYLFRKEGQNVTLSCEQNLNHDAMYWYRQDPGQGLRLIYYSQIVNDFQKGDIAEGYSVSREKKESFPLTVTSAQKNPTAFYLCASGQGVLPSQETQYFGPGTRLLVL.

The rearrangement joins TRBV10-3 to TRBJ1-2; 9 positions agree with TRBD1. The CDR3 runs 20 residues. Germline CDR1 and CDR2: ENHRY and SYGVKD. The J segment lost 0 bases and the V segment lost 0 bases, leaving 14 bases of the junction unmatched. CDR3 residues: CAISESIGGRTGEANYGYTF. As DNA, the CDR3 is TGTGCCATCAGTGAGTCGATCGGGGGCCGGACAGGGGAAGCTAACTATGGCTACACCTTC.

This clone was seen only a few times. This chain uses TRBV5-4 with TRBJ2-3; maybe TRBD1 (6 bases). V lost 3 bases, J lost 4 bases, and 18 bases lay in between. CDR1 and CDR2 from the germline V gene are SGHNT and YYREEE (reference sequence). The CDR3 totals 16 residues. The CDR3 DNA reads TGTGCCAGCAGCTCATTCACAGGGTTGGGGGCAGATACGCAGTATTTT. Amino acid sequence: CASSSFTGLGADTQYF.

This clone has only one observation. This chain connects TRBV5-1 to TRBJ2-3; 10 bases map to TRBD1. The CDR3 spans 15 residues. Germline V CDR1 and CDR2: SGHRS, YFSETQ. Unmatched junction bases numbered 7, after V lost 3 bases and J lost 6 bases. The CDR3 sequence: CASSYRDRGGDTQYF. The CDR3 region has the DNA TGCGCCAGCAGCTATCGGGACAGGGGAGGCGATACGCAGTATTTT.

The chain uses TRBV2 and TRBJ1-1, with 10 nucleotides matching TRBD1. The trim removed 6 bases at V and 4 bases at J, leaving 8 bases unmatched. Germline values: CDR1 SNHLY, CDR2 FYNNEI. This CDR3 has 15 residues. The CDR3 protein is CASRGTGAPGTEAFF. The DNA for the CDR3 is TGTGCCAGCAGGGGGACAGGGGCTCCGGGCACTGAAGCTTTCTTT.

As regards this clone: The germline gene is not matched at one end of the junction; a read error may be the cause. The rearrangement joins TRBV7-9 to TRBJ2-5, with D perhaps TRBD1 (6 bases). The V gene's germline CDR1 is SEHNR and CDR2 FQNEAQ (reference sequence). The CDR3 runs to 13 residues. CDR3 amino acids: CASNLGQQETQYF. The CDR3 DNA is TGTGCCAGCAACTTAGGACAGCAAGAGACCCAGTACTTC.

In DNA form, the CDR3 reads TGTGCCAGTAGTCCGAAGGGGGGTGGTTCAGGCACCTATAATTCACCCCTCCACTTT. This sequence encodes CASSPKGGGSGTYNSPLHF. The genes are TRBV19 and TRBJ1-6, with D tentatively TRBD1 (6 bases). V was trimmed by 5 bases and J by 2 bases, leaving 22 bases between them. CDR3 length: 19 amino acids. The germline CDR1 and CDR2 sequences are LNHDA and SQIVND (reference sequence).

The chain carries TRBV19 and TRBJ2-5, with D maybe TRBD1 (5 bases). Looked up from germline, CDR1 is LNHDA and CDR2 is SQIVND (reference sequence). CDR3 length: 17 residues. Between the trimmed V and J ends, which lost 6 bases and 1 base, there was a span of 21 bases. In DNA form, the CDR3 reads TGTGCCAGTAGCCAGGGTCCCGGGTTGAAGGGCCAAGAGACCCAGTACTTC. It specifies CASSQGPGLKGQETQYF.